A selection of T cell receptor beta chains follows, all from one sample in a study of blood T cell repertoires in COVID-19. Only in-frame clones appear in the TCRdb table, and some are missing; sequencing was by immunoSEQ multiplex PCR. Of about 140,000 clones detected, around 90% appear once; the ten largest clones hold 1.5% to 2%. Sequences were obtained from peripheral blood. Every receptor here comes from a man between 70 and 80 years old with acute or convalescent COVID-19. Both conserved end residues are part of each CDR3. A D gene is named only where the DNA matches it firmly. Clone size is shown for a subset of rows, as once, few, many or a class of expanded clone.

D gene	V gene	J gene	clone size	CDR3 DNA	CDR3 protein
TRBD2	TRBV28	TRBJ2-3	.	TGTGCCAGCAGTCCACAACTAGCGGGAGCAGATACGCAGTATTTT	CASSPQLAGADTQYF
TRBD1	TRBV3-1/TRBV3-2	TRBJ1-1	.	TGTGCCAGCAGCCAAGGGGACAGGCTGAACACTGAAGCTTTCTTT	CASSQGDRLNTEAFF
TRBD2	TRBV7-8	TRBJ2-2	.	TGTGCCAGCAGCGGCGGGAGTCGAACCGGGGAGCTGTTTTTT	CASSGGSRTGELFF
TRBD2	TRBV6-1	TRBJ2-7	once	TGTGCCAGCAGTGAGTACCCAAGACAATTCGGGGAGGGCTACGAGCAGTACTTC	CASSEYPRQFGEGYEQYF
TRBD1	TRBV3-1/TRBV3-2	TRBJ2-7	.	TGTGCCAGCAGCCAAGCCGAGGGGGCGGGCTACGAGCAGTACTTC	CASSQAEGAGYEQYF
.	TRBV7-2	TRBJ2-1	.	TGTGCCAGCAGCTTGAGACTAGAGGGGTACCGGGGTGAGCAGTTCTTC	CASSLRLEGYRGEQFF
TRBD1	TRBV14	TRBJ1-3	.	TGTGCCAGCAGCTGGGACAGGAGCTCTGGAAACACCATATATTTT	CASSWDRSSGNTIYF
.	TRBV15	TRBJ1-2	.	TGTGCCACCAGCAGAAGTACGGGGAGGATCTATGGCTACACCTTC	CATSRSTGRIYGYTF
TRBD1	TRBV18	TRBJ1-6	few	TGTGCCAGCTCACCAGGACAGGATAATTCACCCCTCCACTTT	CASSPGQDNSPLHF
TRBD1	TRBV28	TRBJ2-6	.	TGTGCCAGCAGTATAACCGGGACAGGGACGGGTCCTGGGGCCAACGTCCTGACTTTC	CASSITGTGTGPGANVLTF
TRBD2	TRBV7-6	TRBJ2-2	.	TGTGCCAGCAGCTGGACTAGCTCGAACACCGGGGAGCTGTTTTTT	CASSWTSSNTGELFF